A single sample is the source of the 9 T cell receptor beta chains below, sequenced in a study of regulatory T cells in long-lasting Graves disease. Both iRepertoire HTBI primers and Arm-PCR of CDR3 regions were used to build the TCR beta libraries. Each CDR3 protein is one row after TCRdb ran MiXCR on the multiplex PCR reads. The sample has 550,000 or so distinct CDR3 sequences; 12% are singletons. Time point noted: newly diagnosed GD, antithyroid drugs for less than 3 months. The TCR library used RNA extracted from PBMCs. These data were likewise used in another study, on T cells in Graves' hyperthyroidism and ophthalmopathy.

This sample comprised peripheral blood mononuclear cells (PBMCs), obtained at new diagnosis, from a patient treated with antithyroid drugs. The receptors were gathered from a woman aged 25-40 years with Graves disease.

The chain has TRBV7-8 and TRBJ2-7; 8 nucleotides align to TRBD2. The CDR3 extends over 16 amino acids. V trimming: 3 bases; J trimming: 0 bases; junction bases outside the gene matches: 7. The germline gives CDR1 SGHVS, CDR2 FQNEAQ. This CDR3 reads CASSFPTSASSYEQYF. The CDR3 DNA sequence: TGTGCCAGCAGCTTCCCGACTAGCGCGAGCTCCTACGAGCAGTACTTC.

The chain employs TRBV18 and TRBJ2-2, with TRBD1 identical over 7 bases. The CDR3 length is 15 residues. Trimming at V came to 6 bases and at J to 2 bases, leaving 6 bases not matched to a gene. The germline V gene has CDR1 KGHSH and CDR2 LQKENI. CDR3 nucleotides: TGTGCCAGCTCGTACAGGACAGGAAACACCGGGGAGCTGTTTTTT. Protein sequence: CASSYRTGNTGELFF.

This clonotype was seen repeatedly, ten times or more. The chain combines TRBV11-3 with TRBJ2-1; the D gene is possibly TRBD1 (6 bases). From germline, CDR1 is SGHNT and CDR2 YENEEA. Deletions cut 6 bases from V and 5 bases from J, with 14 bases between. This CDR3 spans 14 amino acids. CDR3 DNA: TGTGCCAGCAGTGGACAGCCGCGAAACAATGAGCAGTTCTTC. Translated, it gives CASSGQPRNNEQFF.

This clonotype occurred a few times. The J gene is TRBJ2-7, the V gene TRBV6-1; D is undetermined. V shed 7 bases and J shed 0 bases, with 13 bases lying between them. The germline V gene has CDR1 MNHNS and CDR2 SASEGT. The CDR3 spans 14 residues. CDR3 region: CASKRAYSSYEQYF. The CDR3, as DNA: TGTGCCAGCAAAAGGGCCTACAGCTCCTACGAGCAGTACTTC.

In this sample, this clonotype turned up many times. This chain connects TRBV7-2 to TRBJ2-1, with D perhaps TRBD1 (5 bases). V shed 1 base and J shed 7 bases, with 11 bases lying between them. This CDR3 region has 14 residues. Germline loops: CDR1 SGHTA, CDR2 FQGNSA. CDR3 in amino acids: CASSLGQGWNEQFF. The DNA of the CDR3 is TGTGCCAGCAGCTTAGGGCAGGGTTGGAATGAGCAGTTCTTC. The variable domain in full, completed from reference TRBV7-2 and TRBJ2-1, reads GAGVSQSPSNKVTEKGKDVELRCDPISGHTALYWYRQSLGQGLEFLIYFQGNSAPDKSGLPSDRFSAERTGGSVSTLTIQRTQQEDSAVYLCASSLGQGWNEQFFGPGTRLTVL.

This chain joins TRBV10-2 and TRBJ1-2, with D perhaps matching TRBD1 (5 bases). This CDR3 comprises 15 residues. Germline V gene lookup returns CDR1 WSHSY and CDR2 SAAADI. V lost 5 bases and J lost 6, with 19 bases in between. In DNA form, the CDR3 reads TGCGCCAGCAGTCCCGTCAGGGATCCCCCTCATGGCTACACCTTC. Translated, it gives CASSPVRDPPHGYTF.

This clonotype has a count of ten or more. The chain combines TRBV28 with TRBJ2-5; 10 bases map to TRBD2. CDR3 length: 12 amino acids. Germline loops: CDR1 MDHEN, CDR2 SYDVKM. CDR3 sequence: CSAGGSQETQYF. CDR3 nucleotides: TGTTCAGCGGGAGGGAGTCAAGAGACCCAGTACTTC.

The sample holds many counts of this clonotype. The chain joins TRBV18 to TRBJ1-1, with TRBD1 identical over 7 bases. Germline CDR1 reads KGHSH; CDR2 reads LQKENI. V gave up 8 bases and J gave up 0 bases; unmatched junction bases: 6. This CDR3 spans 14 amino acids. The CDR3 nucleotides are TGTGCCAGCAGCCGGACAGGTGTGAACACTGAAGCTTTCTTT. It is translated as CASSRTGVNTEAFF.

This clonotype was detected only a few times. The J gene is TRBJ2-3, the V gene TRBV5-1, with 8 bases identical to TRBD2. CDR1 is SGHRS, CDR2 YFSETQ, per germline. V lost 1 base and J lost 8; bases outside the gene matches: 9. The CDR3 spans 15 residues. The chain's CDR3 is CASSLFSGAGATQYF. The CDR3 DNA follows: TGCGCCAGCAGCTTGTTTAGCGGGGCGGGAGCTACGCAGTATTTT.